These T cell receptor beta chains were read from a single sample in a study of beta chain features in type 1 diabetes. Profiling relied on immunoSEQ multiplex PCR, and the TCRdb table lists in-frame clones only, not all of them. The sample consists of 360,000 or so clones, around 19% of them appearing once. Source material: naive CD4+ T cells from blood. Receptor source: a woman aged 18-30 years in good health. Each CDR3 is given with its conserved first and last residue. D genes are given only for firm matches. Clone size appears in some rows only: once, few, many, or a class for an expanded clone.

V	J	size	D	CDR3
TRBV6-5	TRBJ1-2	few	NA	CASSYSAGRANYGYTF
TRBV18	TRBJ2-7	few	TRBD2	CASSFTSGSVGEQYF
TRBV19	TRBJ2-7	NA	TRBD2	CASSSRTSGFYEQYF
TRBV4-2	TRBJ1-3	NA	NA	CASSQDRISGNTIYF
TRBV18	TRBJ2-5	few	TRBD2	CASSGGGKETQYF
TRBV7-2	TRBJ1-5	NA	TRBD1	CASSLGGPGQGNQPQHF
TRBV9	TRBJ1-2	NA	NA	CASSGHTGYGYTF
TRBV20-1	TRBJ2-3	NA	NA	CSARYSDTQYF
TRBV29-1	TRBJ1-1	few	NA	CSVGVGRNTEAFF
TRBV7-2	TRBJ1-1	few	NA	CASSFTGTYGTEAFF
TRBV7-9	TRBJ1-1	few	NA	CASSSGVALEAFF
TRBV7-2	TRBJ2-1	NA	NA	CASSLVRGRYNEQFF
TRBV18	TRBJ2-7	NA	NA	CASSPPDNYEQYF
TRBV25-1	TRBJ2-3	few	TRBD1	CASSVNRGGRFDTQYF
TRBV11-2	TRBJ2-7	NA	TRBD2	CASSARLAGALLEQYF
TRBV23-1	TRBJ2-7	few	TRBD2	CASSVEWLAGRGGTTYEQYF
TRBV4-1	TRBJ2-5	NA	TRBD2	CASSQLAGIETQYF
TRBV7-3	TRBJ1-2	NA	NA	CASSLTAGANYGYTF
TRBV6-6	TRBJ2-3	NA	NA	CASSHYRPSTDTQYF
TRBV29-1	TRBJ1-1	few	NA	CSAETGLDTEAFF
TRBV30	TRBJ2-1	NA	TRBD1	CAWSSQGGSYNEQFF
TRBV27	TRBJ2-1	NA	NA	CASGSSYSNEQFF
TRBV7-9	TRBJ2-1	few	NA	CASSLGRGQEFF
TRBV25-1	TRBJ1-2	NA	NA	CASSESGGGNGYTF
TRBV7-9	TRBJ2-7	NA	TRBD1	CASSPGQGQYEQYF
TRBV9	TRBJ2-7	NA	NA	CASSVGRTNEQYF
TRBV7-3	TRBJ1-1	NA	NA	CASSSQGNTEAFF
TRBV30	TRBJ2-1	NA	NA	CAWSVRRNRYFPNEQFF
TRBV30	TRBJ2-1	NA	NA	CAWSPTSEQFF
TRBV6-5	TRBJ1-1	NA	TRBD1	CASSPDRGRTEAFF
TRBV7-9	TRBJ2-7	few	TRBD1	CASSFLGQGSYEQYF
TRBV18	TRBJ1-5	few	NA	CASSPSVGGLGPQHF
TRBV5-1	TRBJ2-3	few	TRBD1	CASSGGTGTDTQYF
TRBV5-1	TRBJ2-1	NA	TRBD1	CASHSGQGAHNEQFF
TRBV19	TRBJ2-5	NA	NA	CASSIVRGTGETQYF
TRBV5-4	TRBJ2-3	few	TRBD2	CASSSGTRADTQYF
TRBV7-2	TRBJ2-3	few	NA	CASSLGGSSDTQYF
TRBV4-1	TRBJ1-2	NA	NA	CASSQDSRQAASYGYTF
TRBV18	TRBJ1-3	NA	NA	CASSPRLSWSSGNTIYF
TRBV29-1	TRBJ1-1	few	TRBD1	CSGRQGWNTEAFF
TRBV6-5	TRBJ2-7	NA	TRBD2	CASTKPGSGSYEQYF
TRBV7-9	TRBJ1-2	few	NA	CASRAGSASYGYTF
TRBV29-1	TRBJ1-2	NA	NA	CSVRGADGYTF
TRBV7-9	TRBJ2-7	NA	TRBD2	CASTGGYEQYF
TRBV9	TRBJ2-1	NA	NA	CASSVGSVADNEQFF
TRBV29-1	TRBJ1-5	few	NA	CSVGDSPGAQHF
TRBV30	TRBJ2-1	NA	TRBD2	CAWSTWTSGSYSEQFF
TRBV29-1	TRBJ2-2	few	NA	CSVRRTRPHTGELFF
TRBV18	TRBJ1-1	NA	NA	CASSGLGGRSGTEAFF
TRBV5-1	TRBJ1-1	NA	NA	CASSEPRGGTEAFF
TRBV5-1	TRBJ2-1	NA	TRBD1	CASSVGGQGAYGEQFF
TRBV19	TRBJ2-3	NA	NA	CASSIGGPDTQYF
TRBV7-9	TRBJ2-1	NA	NA	CASSFPSQDKQFF
TRBV2	TRBJ1-1	few	TRBD1	CASRGRGRDTEAFF